This TCR beta chain was documented in a study of cytomegalovirus exposure and HLA in healthy donors. Study conclusions and caveats: The study listed 164 cytomegalovirus-associated TCR beta chains. Most TCR sequences proved rare, with some public TCRs found in many donors. When analyzed later, a missense DCLRE1C variant was found to be linked to TCR beta V- and J-gene trimming.

For this clone: Its specificity is not known.

The CDR3 length is 13 residues. V lost 2 bases, J lost 6 bases, and 8 bases lay in between. Germline V gene sequence: CDR1 MGHRA, CDR2 YSYEKL. PCR used 60 Vbeta primers and 13 Jbeta primers. Using immunoSEQ multiplex PCR, the repertoire was profiled, and TCRdb retains in-frame clones only, with some absent. Altogether 95,000 to 120,000 clones are present, about 80% being singletons, with the ten largest covering 5.4%. The sample comprised PBMCs. The rearrangement links TRBV4-1 to TRBJ1-3; D is uncertain. The clonotype originates from a woman in her twenties or thirties in good health and CMV-seropositive. Written as DNA, the CDR3 is TGCGCCAGCAGCCAATCCACAGAAAACACCATATATTTT. It specifies CASSQSTENTIYF.